This entry describes one T cell receptor beta chain. Which antigen it targets is not known. No much larger clone is present one base from it, and per-base qualities are unavailable. The CDR3 regions of human TCRbeta chains were analyzed by immunosequencing. As for the original processing: Repertoire TCRs were matched against a reference library of SARS-CoV-2-specific TCRs generated with the MIRA antigen-specificity platform. Breadth was defined as the fraction of unique TCRs that were SARS-CoV-2-associated. Depth was defined as the fraction of total T cells that were SARS-CoV-2-associated. Using the MIRA data, each spike-specific TCR was mapped to the spike region that the TCR reacts to and placed in a CD4 or CD8 class. Log10-transformed breadth and depth values were compared by one-way ANOVA with Sidak's multiple comparisons tests. TCRdb retrieved this table from immuneACCESS and kept in-frame rearrangements only. Not all clones are present; in checked studies, unresolved V genes account for under half, and no reason is known for the remainder. That table furnishes V, J and clone size, whereas the DNA furnished D and trimming. The sample includes fewer than 150,000 clones, with roughly 91% observed a single time. The biggest ten clones account for around 5% of the sample.

Reading the germline V gene (reference sequence) gives CDR1 SEHNR and CDR2 FQNEAQ. Inclusive of the bounding cysteine and phenylalanine, the CDR3 is 13 residues long. Left in the record is the CDR3 DNA by itself, 39 bases read in frame from the first base. The V and J ends are trimmed by 3 bases and 4 bases, leaving 6 bases between them. This sample was taken from a study of T cell responses to AZD1222 COVID-19 vaccine (dated by TCRdb to the early 2020s). About the full investigation: A total of 233 trial participants underwent TCR sequencing, of whom 207 received two doses of AZD1222 and about 25 received two doses of the MenACWY control vaccine. Enrollment into the trials was organized by age into subgroups of 18-55, 56-69 and 70-plus years, and those subgroups contained about 160, 30 and 59 TCR-sequenced participants, respectively. General conclusions and limits of the study: Reportedly, almost half of the unique spike-specific TCRs recognized epitopes lying outside the regions that are mutated in the B.1.351 and B.1.1.7 variants. The vaccine-associated CD4 TCRs covered the entire spike protein, and the dominant responses fell in regions 160-218 and 743-854. After two AZD1222 doses, both the breadth and the depth of spike-specific TCRs were significantly higher than at day 0 and than in MenACWY recipients. Participants were mostly white British, with more females than males. The authors suggested clonal diversity may have been underestimated. Conclusions about previously exposed vaccinees are limited, since just five or six AZD1222 recipients were seropositive for SARS-CoV-2 at baseline. The 56-69-year group was small, and its depth increase did not reach significance, likely because of low power. Because no samples from the day 14 peak response were available, repertoires could be characterized only after the peak T cell response.

This sample's time point label indicates: about 28 days (+/-7) after the second vaccine dose. AZD1222 recipients with second doses at about 4 weeks or about 12 weeks were pooled, because spike-specific TCR depth and breadth did not differ between schedules. The vaccinee samples were drawn from two UK trials, COV001 and COV002, one of which was a single-blind randomized controlled phase 2/3 trial testing AZD1222 (ChAdOx1 nCoV-19) in healthy adults. For TCRbeta chain sequencing, PBMC samples were collected from trial participants at day 0 and at day 28 after the second dose. This TCR derives from an adult who received the AZD1222 COVID-19 vaccine. Here the sequenced sample was peripheral blood, taken 28 days after the second AZD1222 dose. This sequence uses TRBV7-9 and TRBJ2-2; TRBD1 is perhaps the D gene, given 5 matching bases. The DNA reads as follows: TGTGCCAGCAGCTTCGACAGCACCGGGGAGCTGTTTTTT. It translates as CASSFDSTGELFF. Reference TRBV7-9 and TRBJ2-2 genes cover what lies past the CDR3, so the full variable domain is DTGVSQNPRHKITKRGQNVTFRCDPISEHNRLYWYRQTLGQGPEFLTYFQNEAQLEKSRLLSDRFSAERPKGSFSTLEIQRTEQGDSAMYLCASSFDSTGELFFGEGSRLTVL.